The 23 T cell receptor beta chains given below trace back to one sample, sequenced in a study of cytomegalovirus exposure and HLA in healthy donors. Primers included in the PCR were 60 Vbeta and 13 Jbeta primers. TCRdb's copy holds only in-frame clones and misses some; the assay was immunoSEQ multiplex PCR. Of some 62,000 clones in the sample, over 75% were seen once. The material sequenced was PBMCs. These receptors originate from a man aged 18 to 35 in good health and CMV-seronegative.

The rearrangement uses TRBV7-9 and TRBJ2-1, with D possibly being TRBD2 (6 bases). Germline loops: CDR1 SEHNR, CDR2 FQNEAQ (reference sequence). V lost 4 bases to trimming and J lost 3 bases, with 13 bases between them. This CDR3 is 15 amino acids long. The CDR3 is CASSSRSGRYNEQFF. DNA for the CDR3: TGTGCCAGCAGCTCTCGTAGCGGACGCTACAATGAGCAGTTCTTC. Complete variable domain (other parts from reference TRBV7-9 and TRBJ2-1): DTGVSQNPRHKITKRGQNVTFRCDPISEHNRLYWYRQTLGQGPEFLTYFQNEAQLEKSRLLSDRFSAERPKGSFSTLEIQRTEQGDSAMYLCASSSRSGRYNEQFFGPGTRLTVL.

This sequence joins TRBV9 and TRBJ1-2, with D unresolved. Trimming removed 6 bases at V and 4 bases at J, with 10 bases between. This CDR3 contains 12 residues. Germline CDR1 and CDR2: SGDLS and YYNGEE. As DNA, the CDR3 is TGTGCCAGCAAACGCGGTGGCTATGGCTACACCTTC. Protein sequence: CASKRGGYGYTF.

The genes are TRBV9 and TRBJ1-5, with a possible D match to TRBD1 (5 bases). Germline CDR1 and CDR2: SGDLS and YYNGEE. Trimming took off 0 bases at V and 6 bases at J, with 7 bases between the two ends. The CDR3 is made up of 13 amino acids. In nucleotides, the CDR3 is TGTGCCAGCAGCGTAGGGGGACTTCAGCCCCAGCATTTT. As protein: CASSVGGLQPQHF.

This rearrangement joins TRBV28 to TRBJ2-2; maybe TRBD2 (6 bases). The length of the CDR3 is 14 residues. Trimming pared 5 bases from V and 9 bases from J, leaving 16 bases between. Germline values: CDR1 MDHEN, CDR2 SYDVKM. CDR3 coding DNA: TGTGCCAGCAGTCCAGGATCCGGAGGGAGGGAGCTGTTTTTT. It yields the protein CASSPGSGGRELFF.

The rearrangement joins TRBV10-3 to TRBJ1-5; 8 bases align to TRBD1. The CDR3 consists of 16 residues. The J segment lost 0 bases and the V segment lost 8 bases, leaving 9 bases of the junction unmatched. In germline, CDR1 is ENHRY, CDR2 SYGVKD. In nucleotides, the CDR3 is TGTGCCATCGCTTCGACAGGGGTCTATAGCAATCAGCCCCAGCATTTT. It is translated as CAIASTGVYSNQPQHF.

The chain joins TRBV9 to TRBJ1-2, with a tentative D call TRBD1 (6 bases). This CDR3 has 12 residues. Between the trimmed V and J ends, which lost 0 bases and 8 bases, there was a span of 8 bases. Germline V lookup: CDR1 SGDLS, CDR2 YYNGEE. Here the CDR3 DNA reads TGTGCCAGCAGCGTAGAAGGGGGAGGCTACACCTTC. Translated, it gives CASSVEGGGYTF.

The chain carries TRBV29-1 and TRBJ2-1, with 10 positions matching TRBD1. The CDR3 contains 12 residues. V shed 7 bases, J shed 7 bases, and the junction held 4 bases outside the gene matches. Germline CDR1 SQVTM, CDR2 ANQGSEA. The CDR3 reads CSGGTGENEQFF. Written as DNA, the CDR3 is TGCAGCGGCGGGACAGGGGAGAATGAGCAGTTCTTC.

The chain combines TRBV27 with TRBJ2-1; 8 nucleotides line up with TRBD2. The germline CDR1 and CDR2 sequences are MNHEY and SMNVEV (reference sequence). The ends lost 6 bases at V and 3 bases at J; junction bases unmatched: 4. The CDR3 consists of 14 residues. The CDR3 here is CASSLAGRYNEQFF. The CDR3 nucleotides are TGTGCCAGCAGCTTAGCGGGGCGCTACAATGAGCAGTTCTTC.

CDR3 bases: TGTGCCAGCAGAACAAACAATCAGCCCCAGCATTTT. Residues: CASRTNNQPQHF. The chain recombines TRBV27 with TRBJ1-5; unclear D gene. The V gene's germline CDR1 is MNHEY and CDR2 SMNVEV (reference sequence). The CDR3 contains 12 residues. V shed 6 bases and J shed 3 bases, with 6 bases lying between them.

This clone was recorded only once. The rearrangement joins TRBV5-4 to TRBJ1-1; no reliable D call. Trimming left V 3 bases short and J 5 bases short, with 14 bases between. The CDR3 is made up of 14 amino acids. Germline V gene lookup returns CDR1 SGHNT and CDR2 YYREEE (reference sequence). The DNA of the CDR3 is TGTGCCAGCAGCTCCGACACCGATGGGACTGAAGCTTTCTTT. Amino acids: CASSSDTDGTEAFF.

This chain connects TRBV19 to TRBJ1-6; TRBD1 aligns across 8 bases. This CDR3 spans 15 amino acids. The V gene's germline CDR1 is LNHDA and CDR2 SQIVND (reference sequence). The V gene end was trimmed by 5 bases and the J gene end by 9 bases; junction bases not matched to a gene: 9. DNA for the CDR3: TGTGCCAGTAGTGACGGACAGGGAGGAGGTTCACCCCTCCACTTT. Amino acid sequence: CASSDGQGGGSPLHF.

The chain employs TRBV28 and TRBJ1-5; no reliable D call. Trimming took off 5 bases at V and 2 bases at J, with 13 bases between the two ends. This CDR3 region has 15 residues. From germline, CDR1 is MDHEN and CDR2 SYDVKM. The CDR3: CASSHRKGGNQPQHF. The CDR3 nucleotides read TGTGCCAGCAGTCACCGAAAGGGAGGCAATCAGCCCCAGCATTTT.

V and J are TRBV4-2 and TRBJ2-7; TRBD1 matches 10 bases. CDR3 size: 15 residues. CDR1 and CDR2 from the germline V gene are LGHNA and YNFKEQ. V gave up 4 bases and J gave up 3 bases; unmatched junction bases: 6. The CDR3 spells CASSPEGTGDYEQYF. The CDR3 DNA follows: TGTGCCAGCAGCCCCGAAGGGACAGGGGACTACGAGCAGTACTTC.

This rearrangement joins TRBV30 to TRBJ2-3, with D perhaps TRBD2 (7 bases). Germline CDR1 reads GTSNPN; CDR2 reads SVGIG (reference sequence). V was pared by 0 bases and J by 6 bases, with 13 bases between. The CDR3 runs 14 residues. CDR3 nucleotides: TGTGCCTGGAGTGTACGGGGGGCCCCCGATACGCAGTATTTT. This codes for CAWSVRGAPDTQYF.

The chain joins TRBV25-1 to TRBJ2-7; 9 positions agree with TRBD1. The CDR3 contains 13 residues. Per the germline V gene, CDR1 is MGHDK and CDR2 is SYGVNS. Unmatched junction bases numbered 4, after V lost 4 bases and J lost 6 bases. Here the CDR3 DNA reads TGTGCCAGCAGTGCGGGGACAGGGTTCGAGCAGTACTTC. Translating gives CASSAGTGFEQYF.

The gene calls are TRBV6-1 and TRBJ1-6, with D perhaps matching TRBD1 (6 bases). V lost 2 bases, J lost 7 bases, and 12 bases lay in between. The length of the CDR3 is 15 residues. Germline assignment: CDR1 MNHNS and CDR2 SASEGT. CDR3 region: CASSESGGWNSPLHF. In nucleotides, the CDR3 is TGTGCCAGCAGTGAATCGGGGGGCTGGAATTCACCCCTCCACTTT.

The chain employs TRBV6-4 and TRBJ2-1; TRBD2 matches 8 bases. CDR1 and CDR2 (germline): MRHNA, SNTAGT. J was trimmed by 2 bases and V by 0 bases; bases with no gene match: 0. The CDR3 covers 15 residues. In DNA form, the CDR3 reads TGTGCCAGCAGTGACTCCGGGGGGGCCTACAATGAGCAGTTCTTC. Translation gives CASSDSGGAYNEQFF.

V usage is TRBV18 and J usage is TRBJ2-5, with D possibly matching TRBD2 (6 bases). The CDR3 consists of 13 residues. Trimming stripped 1 base from V and 5 bases from J, with 8 bases between. Germline V gene lookup returns CDR1 KGHSH and CDR2 LQKENI. The CDR3 sequence: CASSPRGEETQYF. CDR3 DNA: TGTGCCAGCTCACCACGGGGGGAGGAGACCCAGTACTTC. Together with reference TRBV18 and TRBJ2-5, the CDR3 gives the full variable domain: NAGVMQNPRHLVRRRGQEARLRCSPMKGHSHVYWYRQLPEEGLKFMVYLQKENIIDESGMPKERFSAEFPKEGPSILRIQQVVRGDSAAYFCASSPRGEETQYFGPGTRLLVL.

V is TRBV7-3 and J is TRBJ2-7, with 8 nucleotides matching TRBD1. The germline CDR1 and CDR2 sequences are SGHTA and FQGTGA. J was trimmed by 6 bases and V by 4 bases; bases with no gene match: 5. The CDR3 spans 13 residues. Here the CDR3 reads CASSSGQGGEQYF. The CDR3 DNA reads as TGTGCCAGCAGCTCAGGACAGGGCGGCGAGCAGTACTTC.

This chain connects TRBV5-1 to TRBJ1-6; 10 bases line up with TRBD1. The length of the CDR3 is 14 residues. Per the germline V gene, CDR1 is SGHRS and CDR2 is YFSETQ. The V segment lost 6 bases and the J segment 11 bases; nucleotides outside the gene matches: 8. The chain's CDR3 is CASKWGQGMAPLHF. CDR3 nucleotide sequence: TGCGCCAGCAAATGGGGACAGGGGATGGCACCCCTCCACTTT.

The chain recombines TRBV10-3 with TRBJ1-5, with a possible D match to TRBD1 (6 bases). The CDR3 totals 13 residues. V lost 7 bases, J lost 5 bases, and 12 bases lay in between. CDR1 is ENHRY and CDR2 is SYGVKD in the germline V gene. The CDR3 protein is CAITADSDQPQHF. The CDR3 DNA is TGTGCCATCACCGCGGACAGCGATCAGCCCCAGCATTTT.

The V and J genes are TRBV6-5 and TRBJ1-2; possibly TRBD1 for D (5 bases). The length of the CDR3 is 12 residues. The germline CDR1 and CDR2 sequences are MNHEY and SVGAGI. V lost 10 bases and J 8 bases, leaving 17 bases between the germline ends. This CDR3 reads CATHGAAGGYTF. As DNA, the CDR3 is TGTGCCACTCATGGGGCAGCGGGGGGCTACACCTTC.

The genes are TRBV14 and TRBJ2-3; tentative D call: TRBD1 (7 bases). Trimming left V 4 bases short and J 3 bases short, with 20 bases between. The germline CDR1 and CDR2 sequences are SGHDN and FVKESK. The CDR3 is 17 residues long. CDR3 in DNA: TGTGCCAGCAGCCGTGGAGGGGGCTGGACGCTAACAGATACGCAGTATTTT. It translates to CASSRGGGWTLTDTQYF.